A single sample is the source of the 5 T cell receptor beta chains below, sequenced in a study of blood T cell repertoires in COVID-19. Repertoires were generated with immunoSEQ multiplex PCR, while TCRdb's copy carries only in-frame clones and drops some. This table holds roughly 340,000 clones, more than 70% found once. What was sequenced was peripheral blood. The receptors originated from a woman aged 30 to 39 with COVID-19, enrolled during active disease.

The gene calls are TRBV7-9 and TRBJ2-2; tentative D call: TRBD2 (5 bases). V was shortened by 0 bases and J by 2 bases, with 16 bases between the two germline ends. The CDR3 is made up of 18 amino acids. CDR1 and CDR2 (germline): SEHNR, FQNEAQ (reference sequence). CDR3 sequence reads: CASSLASWRVGNTGELFF. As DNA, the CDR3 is TGTGCCAGCAGCTTAGCGAGCTGGCGGGTTGGAAACACCGGGGAGCTGTTTTTT.

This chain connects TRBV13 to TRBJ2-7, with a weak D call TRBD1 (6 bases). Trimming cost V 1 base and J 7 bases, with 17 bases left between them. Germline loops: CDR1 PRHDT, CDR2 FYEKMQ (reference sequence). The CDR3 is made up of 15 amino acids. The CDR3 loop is CASSLVALGAREQYF. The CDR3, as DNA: TGTGCCAGCAGCTTAGTGGCTTTGGGGGCGCGGGAGCAGTACTTC.

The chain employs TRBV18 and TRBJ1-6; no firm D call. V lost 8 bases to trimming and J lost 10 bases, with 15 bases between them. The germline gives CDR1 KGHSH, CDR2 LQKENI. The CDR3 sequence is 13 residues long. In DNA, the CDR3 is TGTGCCAGCACCGTGGAGGGTGGGTCACCCCTCCACTTT. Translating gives CASTVEGGSPLHF.

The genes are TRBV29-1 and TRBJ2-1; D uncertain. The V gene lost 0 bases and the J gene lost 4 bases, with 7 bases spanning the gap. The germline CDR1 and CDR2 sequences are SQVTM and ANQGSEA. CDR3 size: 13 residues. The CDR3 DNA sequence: TGCAGCGTTGAAGATGGGCTGTACAATGAGCAGTTCTTC. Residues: CSVEDGLYNEQFF.

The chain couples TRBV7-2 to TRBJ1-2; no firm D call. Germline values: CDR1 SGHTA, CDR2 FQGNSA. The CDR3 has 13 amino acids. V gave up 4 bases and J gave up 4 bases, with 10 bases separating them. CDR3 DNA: TGTGCCAGCAGCTCACTCGTCCTCTATGGCTACACCTTC. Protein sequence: CASSSLVLYGYTF.